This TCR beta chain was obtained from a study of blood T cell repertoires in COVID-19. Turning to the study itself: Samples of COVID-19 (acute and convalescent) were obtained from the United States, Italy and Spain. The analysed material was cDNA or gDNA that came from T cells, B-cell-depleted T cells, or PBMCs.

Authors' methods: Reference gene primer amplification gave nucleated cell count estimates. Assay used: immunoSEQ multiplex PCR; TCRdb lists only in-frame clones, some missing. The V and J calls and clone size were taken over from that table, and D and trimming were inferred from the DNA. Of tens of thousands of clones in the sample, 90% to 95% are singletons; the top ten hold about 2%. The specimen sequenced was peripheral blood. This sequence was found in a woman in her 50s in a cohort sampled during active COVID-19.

CDR3 in DNA: TGTGCCAGCAGACCACAGGGGGCCTATGGCTACACCTTC. Its protein product is CASRPQGAYGYTF. The rearrangement links TRBV28 to TRBJ1-2; TRBD1 matches 9 bases. V gave up 6 bases and J gave up 4 bases; unmatched junction bases: 3. The germline gives CDR1 MDHEN, CDR2 SYDVKM. This CDR3 has 13 amino acids.